This passage covers 21 T cell receptor beta chains from one sample sequenced in a study of blood T cells in healthy people across ages. A second PCR, run for about 6 to 11 cycles, used a sample-barcoded 5' primer plus a J-beta primer mix. TCRdb redid the calling of the 5' RACE reads with MiXCR, one entry per CDR3 protein. In the table there are just over 1 million distinct CDR3 sequences, 45% of which are singletons. Source material: blood. These receptors came from a woman aged 55-69 years in good health.

This clonotype was picked up a small number of times. The V call is TRBV27, the J call TRBJ2-5; 12 nucleotides match TRBD2. The DNA end favors TRBJ2-7, so the J call may be wrong. The CDR3 extends over 15 amino acids. Germline lookup yields CDR1 MNHEY and CDR2 SMNVEV (reference sequence). CDR3 sequence: CASSFGLAGPYEQYF. Here the CDR3 DNA reads TGTGCCAGCAGTTTCGGACTAGCGGGGCCTTACGAGCAGTACTTC.

The chain has TRBV6-5 and TRBJ1-4; D is ambiguous. Germline V CDR1 and CDR2: MNHEY, SVGAGI. This CDR3 is 14 amino acids long. Trimming took off 5 bases at V and 0 bases at J, with 7 bases between the two ends. CDR3 sequence: CASSLYPTNEKLFF. In DNA, the CDR3 is TGTGCCAGCAGTCTTTATCCAACTAATGAAAAACTGTTTTTT.

This clonotype was detected only a few times. The chain has TRBV6-5 and TRBJ2-3, with a weak D call TRBD2 (6 bases). Between the trimmed V and J ends, which lost 6 bases and 3 bases, there was a span of 10 bases. The CDR3 sequence is 13 residues long. Germline CDR1 reads MNHEY; CDR2 reads SVGAGI. This CDR3 reads CASSQTRTDTQYF. The CDR3 DNA reads as TGTGCCAGCAGCCAGACTAGAACAGATACGCAGTATTTT.

The V call is TRBV5-6, the J call TRBJ2-2; TRBD2 is a possible D gene (5 bases). Germline lookup yields CDR1 SGHDT and CDR2 YYEEEE. The V end was cut by 4 bases, the J end by 1 base, with 8 bases between. The CDR3 has 14 residues. The DNA of the CDR3 is TGTGCCAGCAGCCTCGGACTGAACACCGGGGAGCTGTTTTTT. It is translated as CASSLGLNTGELFF.

The genes are TRBV7-3 and TRBJ2-4; a weak D match, TRBD2 (6 bases). Gene TRBJ2-7 matches the end of the DNA better, so the J call may be wrong. Per germline, CDR1 SGHTA and CDR2 FQGTGA. CDR3 length: 14 amino acids. DNA of the CDR3: TGTGCCAGCAGCTTAATGGTGGGAGGAGGCGAGCAGTACTTC. Protein sequence: CASSLMVGGGEQYF.

The chain recombines TRBV7-9 with TRBJ2-3, with TRBD2 matching over 9 bases. This CDR3 region has 16 residues. J lost 4 bases, V lost 5 bases, and 10 bases had no gene match. Germline loops: CDR1 SEHNR, CDR2 FQNEAQ (reference sequence). The CDR3 reads CASSPISREGSDTQYF. DNA for the CDR3: TGTGCCAGCAGCCCGATCTCGCGGGAGGGTTCAGATACGCAGTATTTT.

The V gene is TRBV6-2 or TRBV6-3, the J gene TRBJ2-1; D remains unclear. V gave up 2 bases and J gave up 5 bases, with 7 bases separating them. Germline assignment: CDR1 MNHEY and CDR2 SVGEGT. This CDR3 is 13 amino acids long. In DNA form, the CDR3 reads TGTGCCAGCAGTTACGCCCAAAACAATGAGCAGTTCTTC. It yields the protein CASSYAQNNEQFF.

The chain couples TRBV5-1 to TRBJ2-5, with D hard to call. Germline assignment: CDR1 SGHRS and CDR2 YFSETQ. Trimming took off 3 bases at V and 11 bases at J, with 11 bases between the two ends. The CDR3 covers 11 residues. The CDR3, as DNA: TGCGCCAGCAGCTACAACAATGAGCAGTACTTC. Its protein product is CASSYNNEQYF.

This clonotype was seen just once. The rearrangement joins TRBV7-6 to TRBJ2-5; unclear D gene. The CDR3 sequence is 14 residues long. Deletions cut 8 bases from V and 1 base from J, with 14 bases between. Germline V gene lookup returns CDR1 SGHVS and CDR2 FNYEAQ. This CDR3 is CASGTQGVQETQYF. In nucleotides, the CDR3 is TGTGCCAGCGGCACGCAAGGCGTCCAAGAGACCCAGTACTTC.

This clonotype was seen a handful of times. The V and J genes are TRBV10-3 and TRBJ1-2; 9 bases map to TRBD1. Germline CDR1 ENHRY, CDR2 SYGVKD. The CDR3 loop spans 14 amino acids. The ends lost 6 bases at V and 6 bases at J; junction bases unmatched: 8. CDR3: CAIRDTGGGDGYTF. In DNA, the CDR3 is TGTGCCATCAGGGATACAGGGGGCGGGGATGGCTACACCTTC.

The chain is built from TRBV27 and TRBJ2-1; D is unresolved. Trimming took off 2 bases at V and 7 bases at J, with 9 bases between the two ends. The CDR3 consists of 13 residues. Germline V gene sequence: CDR1 MNHEY, CDR2 SMNVEV (reference sequence). The CDR3, as DNA: TGTGCCAGCAGTTTAAGGGCTTATAATGAGCAGTTCTTC. This gives the protein CASSLRAYNEQFF.

This clonotype was seen many times. The chain has TRBV7-2 and TRBJ2-3; D may be TRBD1 or TRBD2 (6 bases each). Germline loops: CDR1 SGHTA, CDR2 FQGNSA. The CDR3 totals 15 residues. The V end lost 3 bases, the J end lost 3 bases, and 13 bases lay between the germline ends. CDR3 in amino acids: CASSFGGLMTDTQYF. The CDR3 coding sequence is TGTGCCAGCAGCTTTGGGGGGCTAATGACAGATACGCAGTATTTT.

The rearrangement links TRBV24-1 to TRBJ2-3, with TRBD2 as a possible D gene (5 bases). Trimming removed 9 bases from V and 7 bases from J, with 16 bases in between. Germline values: CDR1 KGHDR, CDR2 SFDVKD. The CDR3 contains 13 residues. CDR3 sequence: CATRGHLTNTQYF. The CDR3 nucleotides read TGTGCCACCCGCGGGCACCTCACGAATACGCAGTATTTT.

This clonotype was recorded a few times. V and J are TRBV7-9 and TRBJ2-1; 10 bases map to TRBD2. The germline CDR1 and CDR2 sequences are SEHNR and FQNEAQ (reference sequence). The CDR3 is 18 amino acids. Unmatched junction bases numbered 16, after V lost 3 bases and J lost 8 bases. This chain's CDR3 is CASSFSGRAIFIYDEQFF. The CDR3 DNA reads TGTGCCAGCAGCTTCAGCGGGAGGGCCATTTTTATTTACGATGAGCAGTTCTTC.

This clonotype is a singleton in its sample. The CDR3 nucleotides read TGTGCCAGCAGTTTCTTCTCTGAACAGGAGGGACGTGGCCCCTACGAGCAGTACTTC. It translates to CASSFFSEQEGRGPYEQYF. J is TRBJ2-4 and V is TRBV28, with D possibly TRBD2 on 6 matching bases. The tail of the sequence fits TRBJ2-7 better, so the J call may be wrong. From germline, CDR1 is MDHEN and CDR2 SYDVKM. The CDR3 loop spans 19 amino acids.

V is TRBV7-8 and J is TRBJ2-2, with D unresolved. The CDR3 runs to 12 residues. Trimming stripped 5 bases from V and 9 bases from J, with 10 bases between. Per germline, CDR1 SGHVS and CDR2 FQNEAQ. Here the CDR3 reads CASSRAERELFF. The CDR3 DNA follows: TGTGCCAGCAGCCGAGCAGAGCGGGAGCTGTTTTTT.

This clonotype has a handful of counts. The chain combines TRBV6-1 with TRBJ2-1, with 7 nucleotides matching TRBD2. This CDR3 is built from 16 residues. Germline CDR1 MNHNS, CDR2 SASEGT. The V segment lost 7 bases and the J segment 2 bases; nucleotides outside the gene matches: 11. For the CDR3, the DNA is TGTGCCAGCATTCTTATAGCGGGTAAGACCTACAATGAGCAGTTCTTC. Translated: CASILIAGKTYNEQFF.

Here the CDR3 reads CASSLTTGTSGRSKNIQYF. CDR3 DNA: TGTGCCAGCAGCTTAACGACGGGGACTAGCGGGAGATCCAAAAACATTCAGTACTTC. The chain links TRBV7-3 to TRBJ2-4; 14 bases agree with TRBD2. CDR1 and CDR2 from the germline V gene are SGHTA and FQGTGA. This CDR3 has 19 amino acids. V lost 0 bases to trimming and J lost 2 bases; unmatched junction nucleotides: 6. Together with reference TRBV7-3 and TRBJ2-4, the CDR3 gives the full variable domain: GAGVSQTPSNKVTEKGKYVELRCDPISGHTALYWYRQSLGQGPEFLIYFQGTGAADDSGLPNDRFFAVRPEGSVSTLKIQRTERGDSAVYLCASSLTTGTSGRSKNIQYFGAGTRLSVL.

The genes are TRBV5-6 and TRBJ2-2, with D hard to call. The CDR3 has 16 amino acids. The ends were cut back, 1 base at V and 0 bases at J, with 10 bases in the middle. Germline loops: CDR1 SGHDT, CDR2 YYEEEE. The DNA for the CDR3 is TGTGCCAGCAGCTTGTGGCAGGTTTCGAACACCGGGGAGCTGTTTTTT. Its translation: CASSLWQVSNTGELFF.

The sample holds a few counts of this clonotype. The genes are TRBV10-2 and TRBJ1-5; D gene ambiguous. Trimming took off 8 bases at V and 3 bases at J, with 11 bases between the two ends. CDR3 length: 13 amino acids. In germline, CDR1 is WSHSY, CDR2 SAAADI. CDR3 loop: CASRTGNNQPQHF. The CDR3 DNA reads TGCGCCAGCCGGACCGGGAACAATCAGCCCCAGCATTTT.

The J gene is TRBJ2-2, the V gene TRBV6-2 or TRBV6-3; tentative D call: TRBD1 (6 bases). V gave up 5 bases and J gave up 0 bases, with 13 bases separating them. Germline lookup yields CDR1 MNHEY and CDR2 SVGEGT. The CDR3 totals 16 residues. The CDR3 DNA is TGTGCCAGCAGTGGTCGAGGGGGTTCGAACACCGGGGAGCTGTTTTTT. Its translation: CASSGRGGSNTGELFF.